The 19 T cell receptor beta chains in this list originate from one sample, sequenced in a study of naive CD8 T cells in extremely preterm neonates. The repertoire was sequenced with immunoSEQ multiplex PCR; TCRdb's copy has only in-frame clones and lacks some. The sample lists roughly 5,700 clones; around 97% were seen once. Sample: naive CD8+ T cells from blood. The source is a human donor in good health.

The genes are TRBV30 and TRBJ1-5, with TRBD1 matching over 7 bases. This CDR3 contains 17 residues. Trimming removed 3 bases from V and 1 base from J; junction bases left unmatched: 12. Germline CDR1 is GTSNPN and CDR2 is SVGIG (reference sequence). Here the CDR3 reads CAWSPGGKRTSNQPQHF. The CDR3 region has the DNA TGTGCCTGGAGCCCAGGGGGTAAGAGGACAAGCAATCAGCCCCAGCATTTT.

The chain recombines TRBV30 with TRBJ2-1; 8 bases are a match to TRBD2. Germline assignment: CDR1 GTSNPN and CDR2 SVGIG (reference sequence). There are 14 residues in the CDR3. J lost 1 base, V lost 7 bases, and 6 bases had no gene match. Written as DNA, the CDR3 is TGTGCCTTTAGCGGGATGGGGTCCTACAATGAGCAGTTCTTC. It codes for CAFSGMGSYNEQFF.

The rearrangement joins TRBV9 to TRBJ2-3, with 10 bases aligning to TRBD2. V was pared by 4 bases and J by 0 bases, with 20 bases of the junction left unmatched. The CDR3 extends over 21 amino acids. From germline, CDR1 is SGDLS and CDR2 YYNGEE. CDR3 sequence: CASSFTGGLAGAPSSTDTQYF. The CDR3 DNA is TGTGCCAGCAGCTTCACCGGAGGGCTAGCGGGGGCCCCATCTAGCACAGATACGCAGTATTTT.

V gene TRBV18 combines with J gene TRBJ1-2; D not certain. The length of the CDR3 is 14 residues. Trimming pared 2 bases from V and 2 bases from J, leaving 9 bases between. Germline lookup yields CDR1 KGHSH and CDR2 LQKENI. The CDR3 DNA reads as TGTGCCAGCTCACCAGGGCACGTGAACTATGGCTACACCTTC. Protein product: CASSPGHVNYGYTF.

The J gene is TRBJ2-7, the V gene TRBV28, with a tentative D call TRBD1 (5 bases). Looked up from germline, CDR1 is MDHEN and CDR2 is SYDVKM. V lost 5 bases, J lost 2 bases, and 22 bases lay in between. The CDR3 totals 17 residues. CDR3 in DNA: TGTGCCAGCAGTCCAACCACAAGAACAGGTGGTCCCTACGAGCAGTACTTC. It specifies CASSPTTRTGGPYEQYF.

In this sample, this clone turned up once. The chain employs TRBV5-4 and TRBJ2-3; no reliable D call. V gave up 0 bases and J gave up 0 bases, with 8 bases separating them. The length of the CDR3 is 15 residues. Germline assignment: CDR1 SGHNT and CDR2 YYREEE (reference sequence). CDR3 coding DNA: TGTGCCAGCAGCTTGGCAGTGCTTAGCACAGATACGCAGTATTTT. Translated: CASSLAVLSTDTQYF.

This clone is a singleton in its sample. The chain is built from TRBV19 and TRBJ2-3; 7 positions match TRBD1. Germline lookup yields CDR1 LNHDA and CDR2 SQIVND (reference sequence). J gave up 4 bases and V 7 bases, and 8 bases lay outside the gene matches. The CDR3 spans 14 residues. The CDR3 DNA follows: TGTGCCAGTACCCTGAAAGGGGGCGCAGATACGCAGTATTTT. Amino acid sequence: CASTLKGGADTQYF.

Comments on this clone: A junction boundary mismatches the germline segment, possibly from a read error. Within the sample, other DNA sequences also encode this same CDR3. The chain links TRBV11-2 to TRBJ1-6; the D gene is possibly TRBD1 (6 bases). Germline V gene sequence: CDR1 SGHAT, CDR2 FQNNGV. The CDR3 runs 17 residues. The CDR3 loop is CASSLGLAGQTNSPLHF. The CDR3 DNA is TGTGCCAGCAGCTTAGGACTAGCGGGACAAACTAATTCCCCCCTCCACTTT.

The chain has TRBV4-3 and TRBJ2-1; D is unresolved. V was clipped by 3 bases and J by 0 bases, with 9 bases between them. This CDR3 contains 15 residues. Germline V gives CDR1 LGHNA, CDR2 YSLEER. CDR3 coding DNA: TGCGCCAGCAGCCAGACGGGTAGCTCCTACAATGAGCAGTTCTTC. It specifies CASSQTGSSYNEQFF.

The rearrangement uses TRBV7-2 and TRBJ2-7, with D possibly being TRBD1 (5 bases). V was cut by 5 bases and J by 5 bases, with 19 bases left in between. The CDR3 is 15 amino acids. Germline loops: CDR1 SGHTA, CDR2 FQGNSA. CDR3 DNA sequence: TGTGCCAGCAGCGCCCAGGGCGCCGGCCTGGACGAGCAGTACTTC. Amino acids: CASSAQGAGLDEQYF.

The chain carries TRBV9 and TRBJ1-5; perhaps TRBD1 as D (5 bases). This CDR3 is built from 15 residues. Germline V gene lookup returns CDR1 SGDLS and CDR2 YYNGEE. V lost 4 bases to trimming and J lost 4 bases, with 15 bases between them. This CDR3 is CASSPGGVVNQPQHF. CDR3 nucleotide sequence: TGTGCCAGCAGCCCGGGGGGGGTTGTTAATCAGCCCCAGCATTTT. The full variable domain, completed using reference TRBV9 and TRBJ1-5, is DSGVTQTPKHLITATGQRVTLRCSPRSGDLSVYWYQQSLDQGLQFLIQYYNGEERAKGNILERFSAQQFPDLHSELNLSSLELGDSALYFCASSPGGVVNQPQHFGDGTRLSIL.

The V gene is TRBV29-1, the J gene TRBJ2-6; a possible D gene is TRBD2 (7 bases). V was trimmed by 4 bases and J by 0 bases, leaving 13 bases between them. This CDR3 comprises 16 residues. The V gene's germline CDR1 is SQVTM and CDR2 ANQGSEA. CDR3 sequence reads: CSVVSGGTSGANVLTF. CDR3 nucleotides: TGCAGCGTTGTCTCGGGGGGCACCTCTGGGGCCAACGTCCTGACTTTC.

V gene TRBV4-1 combines with J gene TRBJ2-1, with 8 nucleotides matching TRBD2. The CDR3 is 18 amino acids. The junction had 15 bases not matched to a gene; V was cut back by 8 bases and J by 0 bases. The germline gives CDR1 MGHRA, CDR2 YSYEKL. The CDR3 region has the DNA TGCGCCAGCGCCGCGGGGGGCCTCCCATCGAGCTCCTACAATGAGCAGTTCTTC. Protein sequence: CASAAGGLPSSSYNEQFF.

This clone came up once. The rearrangement links TRBV4-3 to TRBJ2-6, with unresolved D. The germline gives CDR1 LGHNA, CDR2 YSLEER. The CDR3 is 14 residues long. V was trimmed by 4 bases and J by 4 bases, leaving 8 bases between them. CDR3 bases: TGCGCCAGCAGCCTTCTAATGGGGGCCAACGTCCTGACTTTC. Its protein product is CASSLLMGANVLTF.

This chain links TRBV10-3 with TRBJ2-7, with 8 bases aligning to TRBD2. The CDR3 has 12 residues. After removal of 11 bases from V and 6 bases from J, the junction contained 9 bases not matched to a gene. The V gene's germline CDR1 is ENHRY and CDR2 SYGVKD. The CDR3: CAVKREQSEQYF. In DNA, the CDR3 is TGTGCCGTCAAGCGGGAGCAAAGCGAGCAGTACTTC.

The DNA of the CDR3 is TGTGCCAGCAGTTTAGAGGGACTTAACGAAAAACTGTTTTTT. This sequence encodes CASSLEGLNEKLFF. The rearrangement uses TRBV28 and TRBJ1-4; the D gene is possibly TRBD1 (5 bases). Germline V gene lookup returns CDR1 MDHEN and CDR2 SYDVKM. This CDR3 spans 14 amino acids. Trimming pared 2 bases from V and 8 bases from J, leaving 12 bases between.

The chain employs TRBV7-8 and TRBJ1-2, with 9 nucleotides matching TRBD1. V was clipped by 5 bases and J by 5 bases; unmatched bases: 9. Germline CDR1 and CDR2: SGHVS and FQNEAQ. The CDR3 has 15 residues. In DNA form, the CDR3 reads TGTGCCAGCAGCGCCCGGACAGGGGTTCGGTATGGCTACACCTTC. Amino acids: CASSARTGVRYGYTF.

This chain connects TRBV5-1 to TRBJ1-3; 9 bases are a match to TRBD1. Germline CDR1 reads SGHRS; CDR2 reads YFSETQ. The CDR3 runs 14 residues. With 4 bases clipped from V and 7 bases from J, the junction kept 6 bases outside the gene matches. CDR3 residues: CASSPVTGGNTIYF. The CDR3 nucleotides read TGCGCCAGCAGCCCCGTGACAGGGGGGAACACCATATATTTT.

The V and J genes are TRBV29-1 and TRBJ2-1; 13 bases agree with TRBD2. CDR3 length: 14 amino acids. CDR1 and CDR2 from the germline V gene are SQVTM and ANQGSEA. Trimming cost V 8 bases and J 4 bases; bases outside gene matches: 5. The CDR3 spells CSPVGLAGYNEQFF. CDR3 nucleotide sequence: TGCAGCCCCGTGGGACTAGCGGGGTACAATGAGCAGTTCTTC.